This TCR beta chain was retrieved from a study of neurological immune-mediated disorders. This clonotype was recorded many times. Its cognate antigen is unknown. Time point described: longitudinal time-point 2. Germline-derived CDR1 and CDR2 are MDHEN and SYDVKM. V lost 5 bases and J lost 0; bases outside the gene matches: 11. The CDR3 runs to 19 residues. Study-wide results and caveats: One related-CDR3 cluster, identified by phylogenetic grouping, held the repertoires of 18 of 34 multiple sclerosis patients and was a possible signature.

Sequencing runs each yielded over 180 million TCR-beta sequences from 15-18 subjects. One entry per CDR3 protein results from TCRdb running MiXCR on the 5' RACE reads. Seen here are 70,000 to 90,000 distinct CDR3 sequences, approximately 5.8% observed once, and the top ten hold over 6.5%. The V and J genes are TRBV28 and TRBJ2-1; 12 bases match TRBD2. The sequence was obtained from a woman aged 60-75 years with multiple sclerosis. Sample: PBMCs. DNA for the CDR3: TGTGCCAGCAGTCTTGGGCTAGCGGGGGGGGAGAGCTCCTACAATGAGCAGTTCTTC. Amino acids: CASSLGLAGGESSYNEQFF.